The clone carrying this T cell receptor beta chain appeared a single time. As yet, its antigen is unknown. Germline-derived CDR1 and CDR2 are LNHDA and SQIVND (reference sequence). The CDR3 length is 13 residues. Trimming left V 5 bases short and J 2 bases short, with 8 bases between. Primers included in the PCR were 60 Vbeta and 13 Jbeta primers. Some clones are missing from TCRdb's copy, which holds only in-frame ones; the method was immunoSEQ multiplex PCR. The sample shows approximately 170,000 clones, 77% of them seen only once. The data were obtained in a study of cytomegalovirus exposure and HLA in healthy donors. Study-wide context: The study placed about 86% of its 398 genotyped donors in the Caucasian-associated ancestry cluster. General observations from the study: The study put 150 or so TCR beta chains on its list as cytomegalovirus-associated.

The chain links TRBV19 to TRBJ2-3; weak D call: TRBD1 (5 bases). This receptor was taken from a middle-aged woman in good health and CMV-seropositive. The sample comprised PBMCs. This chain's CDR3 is CASSGALTDTQYF. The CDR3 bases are TGTGCCAGTAGTGGGGCCCTCACAGATACGCAGTATTTT.